This T cell receptor beta chain is drawn from a study of blood T cell repertoires in COVID-19. Study background: Acute and convalescent COVID-19 specimens originated in the United States, Italy and Spain. From T cells, B-cell-depleted T cells, or PBMCs came the material, which was cDNA or gDNA.

Measured with immunoSEQ multiplex PCR; TCRdb has only the in-frame clones, and not every one. This sample has just under 150,000 clones, with 89% found just once. Trimming cost V 1 base and J 4 bases; bases outside gene matches: 6. CDR1 is KGHSH and CDR2 is LQKENI in the germline V gene. The CDR3 loop spans 18 amino acids. The TCR comes from a human donor in a cohort sampled during active COVID-19. The V call is TRBV18, the J call TRBJ2-2, with 13 bases matching TRBD2. The sequencing sample was made of peripheral blood. Here the CDR3 reads CASSPLGRLAGGTGELFF. CDR3 DNA: TGTGCCAGCTCACCACTCGGAAGACTAGCGGGGGGCACCGGGGAGCTGTTTTTT.